These 2 T cell receptor beta chains were all obtained from the same sample, sequenced in a study of T-cell memory formation after mild COVID-19 (dated by TCRdb to the early 2020s). Library prep was done by 5' RACE. Reads for this sample came from an Illumina NovaSeq 6000. TCRdb handled the public reads itself, with Q25 trimming in fastp and clone calling in MiXCR, and kept productive beta chains. One record per CDR3 amino acid sequence lists the most common genes and DNA. This sample gives fewer than 400,000 distinct CDR3 sequences in total; approximately 16% of them show up just once. About a fifth of the sample is taken by the ten largest. Sequencing input: PBMCs or a T cell subset sorted from them (not recorded which). Receptor source: a man between 18 and 29 years old who had mild COVID-19 (a few samples of this study predate the infection). The sample titles of this study are shuffled in the database, so cell type and time point are left out; the donor was told from shared clones.

The rearrangement joins TRBV6-2 or TRBV6-3 to TRBJ2-3; D unclear. This CDR3 has 17 amino acids. From germline, CDR1 is MNHEY and CDR2 SVGEGT. V lost 5 bases to trimming and J lost 0 bases, with 18 bases between them. This CDR3 reads CASSIWLAASSTDTQYF. DNA of the CDR3: TGTGCCAGCAGTATATGGTTGGCGGCCTCTAGCACAGATACGCAGTATTTT.

V usage is TRBV20-1 and J usage is TRBJ2-7; D is perhaps TRBD2 (6 bases). The CDR3 has 15 amino acids. Trimming stripped 3 bases from V and 3 bases from J, with 18 bases between. Germline V lookup: CDR1 DFQATT, CDR2 SNEGSKA (reference sequence). The CDR3 protein is CSARPRRAGLYEQYF. CDR3 nucleotide sequence: TGCAGTGCTAGGCCGCGGAGGGCGGGGCTCTACGAGCAGTACTTC.